This T cell receptor beta chain was recovered during a study of OX40 agonist ivuxolimab in advanced cancers. Study-wide background: Across the patients, intravenous ivuxolimab was delivered every 2 weeks at 0.01 to 10 mg/kg. Three patients, one with hepatocellular carcinoma and two with cutaneous melanoma, achieved partial responses.

For this clone: Its antigen is undetermined.

Study conclusions and caveats: Low levels of normalized T-cell clonal expansion also appeared in some nonresponders. The antigens recognized by the expanded peripheral T cells, that is their antigen specificity, were not determined.

Sequencing used immunoSEQ multiplex PCR; TCRdb keeps in-frame clones, though not all of them. The sample lists tens of thousands of clones, approximately 90% seen once, with 5.4% in the top ten. Unmatched junction bases numbered 6, after V lost 2 bases and J lost 5 bases. Germline CDR1 reads MNHEY; CDR2 reads SVGAGI. The CDR3 contains 15 residues. The sample consisted of CD4+ or CD8+ T cells sorted from blood, taken in a trial of the OX40 agonist ivuxolimab. This sequence joins TRBV6-5 and TRBJ2-1; 7 bases align to TRBD1. The sequence derives from an adult with an advanced solid tumor such as melanoma, head and neck, liver or kidney cancer. The CDR3 DNA reads as TGTGCCAGCAGTTACGGAGACAGGGTCCACAATGAGCAGTTCTTC. It translates to CASSYGDRVHNEQFF.